The 10 T cell receptor beta chains below all came from one sample that was sequenced in a study of T cells in localized non-small cell lung cancer. Here immunoSEQ multiplex PCR was the method, and the copy in TCRdb shows in-frame clones only, minus some. Seen here are about 59,000 clones, roughly nine tenths observed once, and the top ten hold 15% to 20%. The starting material was peripheral blood, obtained before any cancer treatment. The receptor set was obtained from a man between 40 and 70 years old with stage I lung adenocarcinoma.

CDR3 in amino acids: CASSFGNQETQYF. In DNA, the CDR3 is TGTGCCAGCAGCTTCGGGAACCAAGAGACCCAGTACTTC. The chain employs TRBV7-2 and TRBJ2-5; D may be TRBD2 (5 bases). CDR3 length: 13 residues. Germline V gene data show CDR1 as SGHTA and CDR2 as FQGNSA. Trimming cost V 3 bases and J 0 bases, with 5 bases left between them. Combining the CDR3 with reference TRBV7-2 and TRBJ2-5 gives the whole variable domain GAGVSQSPSNKVTEKGKDVELRCDPISGHTALYWYRQSLGQGLEFLIYFQGNSAPDKSGLPSDRFSAERTGGSVSTLTIQRTQQEDSAVYLCASSFGNQETQYFGPGTRLLVL.

This chain joins TRBV23-1 and TRBJ2-3; D possibly corresponds to TRBD1 (5 bases). TRBV23-1 falls under the ORF class, with uncertain function. This CDR3 is built from 15 residues. V was trimmed by 0 bases and J by 1 base, leaving 8 bases between them. CDR3 loop: CASSQSPQGTDTQYF. The CDR3 nucleotides read TGCGCCAGCAGTCAATCGCCACAGGGCACAGATACGCAGTATTTT.

This clone was seen just once. The chain employs TRBV6-5 and TRBJ1-1; D is uncertain. Looked up from germline, CDR1 is MNHEY and CDR2 is SVGAGI. V gave up 6 bases and J gave up 0 bases, with 8 bases separating them. This CDR3 region has 13 residues. The CDR3 loop reads CASRPPLNTEAFF. As DNA, the CDR3 is TGTGCCAGCAGGCCCCCCCTGAACACTGAAGCTTTCTTT.

V gene TRBV7-2 combines with J gene TRBJ2-7; perhaps TRBD2 as D (7 bases). CDR3 length: 16 residues. Between the trimmed V and J ends, which lost 1 base and 0 bases, there was a span of 13 bases. CDR1 is SGHTA and CDR2 is FQGNSA in the germline V gene. Written as DNA, the CDR3 is TGTGCCAGCAGCTTAGGGGGGAGGGGGTCCTCCTACGAGCAGTACTTC. Translation gives CASSLGGRGSSYEQYF. Variable domain in full (rest from reference TRBV7-2 and TRBJ2-7): GAGVSQSPSNKVTEKGKDVELRCDPISGHTALYWYRQSLGQGLEFLIYFQGNSAPDKSGLPSDRFSAERTGGSVSTLTIQRTQQEDSAVYLCASSLGGRGSSYEQYFGPGTRLTVT.

The chain combines TRBV6-5 with TRBJ2-2; D call uncertain. Trimming shortened V by 2 bases and J by 5 bases, and 6 bases separated the two germline ends. Germline V CDR1 and CDR2: MNHEY, SVGAGI. The CDR3 totals 13 residues. The CDR3 is CASSYQETGELFF. The CDR3 region has the DNA TGTGCCAGCAGTTACCAGGAGACCGGGGAGCTGTTTTTT.

V and J are TRBV4-2 and TRBJ2-5, with 13 nucleotides matching TRBD2. Looked up from germline, CDR1 is LGHNA and CDR2 is YNFKEQ. Trimming took 4 bases from V and 4 from J; bases not matched to a gene: 3. The CDR3 has 15 residues. The CDR3 sequence is CASSLGTSGIETQYF. The CDR3 DNA reads as TGTGCCAGCAGCCTCGGGACTAGCGGGATAGAGACCCAGTACTTC.

The genes are TRBV29-1 and TRBJ1-1; tentative D call: TRBD1 (5 bases). The germline CDR1 and CDR2 sequences are SQVTM and ANQGSEA. CDR3 length equals 13 residues. Trimming removed 6 bases at V and 9 bases at J, with 20 bases between. The CDR3 sequence: CSVAGRQIGQAFF. The CDR3 region has the DNA TGCAGCGTCGCGGGACGGCAGATCGGCCAAGCTTTCTTT.

CDR3 sequence (DNA): TGTGCCAGCAGCTTGATGAGCTCTGGGGCCAACGTCCTGACTTTC. Its protein product is CASSLMSSGANVLTF. The rearrangement links TRBV5-4 to TRBJ2-6; D is ambiguous. V gave up 1 base and J gave up 0 bases, with 5 bases separating them. Germline CDR1 and CDR2: SGHNT and YYREEE (reference sequence). The CDR3 is made up of 15 amino acids.

The chain has TRBV2 and TRBJ2-3; 16 bases agree with TRBD2. CDR3 length equals 18 residues. Germline V gives CDR1 SNHLY, CDR2 FYNNEI. V lost 8 bases, J lost 2 bases, and 10 bases stayed unmatched. CDR3 sequence: CASRTGTSGRDDTDTQYF. The CDR3 nucleotides read TGTGCCAGCCGCACCGGGACTAGCGGGAGGGACGACACAGATACGCAGTATTTT.

This clone is a singleton in its sample. This chain joins TRBV2 and TRBJ1-5; D remains unclear. In germline, CDR1 is SNHLY, CDR2 FYNNEI. This CDR3 is built from 13 residues. The germline V and J ends were trimmed by 5 bases and 3 bases, with 8 bases remaining between them. CDR3 in DNA: TGTGCCAGCAGTCGCCTAAACAATCAGCCCCAGCATTTT. Its protein product is CASSRLNNQPQHF.